The TCR beta chain described here comes from a study of blood T cell repertoires in COVID-19. Whole-study context: Collection of acute and convalescent COVID-19 samples took place in the United States, Italy and Spain.

The length of the CDR3 is 18 residues. CDR1 is SGHTA and CDR2 is FQGNSA in the germline V gene. Trimming removed 5 bases from V and 7 bases from J; junction bases left unmatched: 14. Using immunoSEQ multiplex PCR, the repertoire was profiled, and TCRdb retains in-frame clones only, with some absent. The sample lists roughly 250,000 clones, approximately 91% seen once, with 2.3% in the top ten. Participants were aged roughly 18 to 89 years from around 24 US areas. The study assigned cohorts using participant-reported clinical history. V usage is TRBV7-2 and J usage is TRBJ2-3; the match to TRBD2 covers 14 bases. The source material was PBMCs or T cells enriched from blood (not recorded which). The clonotype originates from a woman aged 40 to 49 with acute COVID-19. The CDR3: CASSLSTSGRARLNTQYF. As DNA, the CDR3 is TGTGCCAGCAGCCTATCGACTAGCGGGAGGGCCAGGTTAAATACGCAGTATTTT.